The 4 T cell receptor beta chains below all came from one sample that was sequenced in a study of Ad26.COV2.S vaccination and SARS-CoV-2 variants. Assay used: immunoSEQ multiplex PCR; TCRdb lists only in-frame clones, some missing. The top ten hold roughly 17% of the sample, which has approximately 97,000 clones, around 82% seen once. Sequenced material: peripheral blood, taken after recovery from COVID-19. These receptors all stem from a human donor who had recovered from COVID-19.

V and J are TRBV20-1 and TRBJ1-6; the D gene is possibly TRBD1 (6 bases). The V gene's germline CDR1 is DFQATT and CDR2 SNEGSKA (reference sequence). This CDR3 spans 16 amino acids. V shed 3 bases and J shed 15 bases, with 27 bases lying between them. This CDR3 reads CSASRGGATGGGLLHF. CDR3 nucleotides: TGCAGTGCTAGTAGAGGGGGGGCGACAGGCGGGGGCCTCCTCCACTTT.

J is TRBJ1-1 and V is TRBV29-1; TRBD1 aligns across 8 bases. The CDR3 is made up of 14 amino acids. The ends lost 6 bases at V and 1 base at J; junction bases unmatched: 7. Germline lookup yields CDR1 SQVTM and CDR2 ANQGSEA. The CDR3 sequence is CSVRSTGGNTEAFF. The DNA for the CDR3 is TGCAGCGTCCGATCCACAGGGGGGAACACTGAAGCTTTCTTT.

On this clone itself: This sample includes further DNA sequences coding for the same CDR3. The chain combines TRBV10-3 with TRBJ1-2; D perhaps matches TRBD1 (5 bases). Germline CDR1 ENHRY, CDR2 SYGVKD. This CDR3 has 13 amino acids. Trimming left V 8 bases short and J 4 bases short, with 14 bases between. CDR3 in DNA: TGTGCCATCTCTTCAGGGAGTGGCTATGGCTACACCTTC. Residues: CAISSGSGYGYTF.

This clone was seen ten or more times. The chain has TRBV6-5 and TRBJ1-2, with D perhaps matching TRBD1 (6 bases). The CDR3 sequence is 14 residues long. Germline CDR1 reads MNHEY; CDR2 reads SVGAGI. Trimming shortened V by 7 bases and J by 4 bases, and 16 bases separated the two germline ends. The CDR3 protein is CASTTGGEGYGYTF. CDR3 in DNA: TGTGCCAGCACTACTGGGGGCGAGGGCTATGGCTACACCTTC.